This T cell receptor beta chain derives from a study of cytomegalovirus exposure and HLA in healthy donors. General observations from the study: Rare TCR sequences predominated, though certain public TCRs were found in many donors. Approximately 160 TCR beta chains were listed as cytomegalovirus-associated.

This clone was observed once. As yet, its antigen is unknown. Unmatched junction bases numbered 10, after V lost 7 bases and J lost 2 bases. Per the germline V gene, CDR1 is MNHEY and CDR2 is SMNVEV (reference sequence). CDR3 length: 15 residues. Some clones are missing from TCRdb's copy, which holds only in-frame ones; the method was immunoSEQ multiplex PCR. The sample consists of a few hundred thousand clones, about nine tenths of them appearing once. The source is a woman in her late teens or twenties in good health and CMV-seronegative. The rearrangement uses TRBV27 and TRBJ2-7, with TRBD1 matching 8 bases. Sequencing was performed on PBMCs. This CDR3 reads CASTRSGTGPYEQYF. Here the CDR3 DNA reads TGTGCCAGCACAAGATCCGGGACAGGTCCCTACGAGCAGTACTTC.